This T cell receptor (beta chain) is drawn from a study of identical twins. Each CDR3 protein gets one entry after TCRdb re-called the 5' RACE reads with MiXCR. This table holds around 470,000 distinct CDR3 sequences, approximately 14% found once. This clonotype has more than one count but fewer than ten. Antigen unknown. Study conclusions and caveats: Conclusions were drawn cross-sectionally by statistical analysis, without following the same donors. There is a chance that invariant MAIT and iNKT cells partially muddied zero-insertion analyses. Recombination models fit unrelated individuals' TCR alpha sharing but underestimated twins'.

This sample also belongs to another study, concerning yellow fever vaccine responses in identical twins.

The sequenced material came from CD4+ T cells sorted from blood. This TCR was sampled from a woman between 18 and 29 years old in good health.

For the CDR3, the DNA is TGTGCCAGCAGCTTAGCGGATGGGGCTACCTCCTACGAGCAGTACTTC. Translated, it gives CASSLADGATSYEQYF. The rearrangement joins TRBV7-6 to TRBJ2-7; D is possibly TRBD1 (5 bases). V lost 0 bases to trimming and J lost 0 bases, with 12 bases between them. The germline CDR1 and CDR2 sequences are SGHVS and FNYEAQ. The CDR3 loop spans 16 amino acids.